Following are 19 T cell receptor beta chains from one sample sequenced in a study of cytomegalovirus exposure and HLA in healthy donors (dated by TCRdb to about 2017). The protocol used for the library was the immunoSEQ multiplex PCR assay. A mixture of 60 forward primers for TCR Vbeta segments and 13 reverse primers for TCR Jbeta segments was used in the multiplex PCR. The table was pulled from immuneACCESS by TCRdb, which kept in-frame rearrangements only. Such tables lose some clones; where checked, under half of the loss comes from unresolved V genes, and the rest has no known cause. This sample has 55,000 to 80,000 clones in its table, and approximately 72% of those were observed once. Approximately 7.8% of the sample lies in the top ten. Sample: PBMCs. All receptors come from a woman in her thirties in good health and CMV-seropositive.

The rearrangement joins TRBV4-2 to TRBJ2-7; D is possibly TRBD1 (5 bases). The germline gives CDR1 LGHNA, CDR2 YNFKEQ. CDR3 length equals 15 residues. V was pared by 0 bases and J by 1 base, with 10 bases between. The CDR3 coding sequence is TGTGCCAGCAGCCAAGAAAGGGGTCTTTCCTACGAGCAGTACTTC. It translates to CASSQERGLSYEQYF.

V gene TRBV7-9 combines with J gene TRBJ1-4, with 9 bases aligning to TRBD1. The junction had 16 bases not matched to a gene; V was cut back by 2 bases and J by 6 bases. The CDR3 covers 19 residues. Germline V gene sequence: CDR1 SEHNR, CDR2 FQNEAQ (reference sequence). The CDR3 here is CASSLTALRGTGKDEKLFF. Here the CDR3 DNA reads TGTGCCAGCAGCTTAACGGCGCTTCGGGGGACAGGGAAGGATGAAAAACTGTTTTTT.

The rearrangement links TRBV10-1 to TRBJ2-2, with D unresolved. Trimming took 11 bases from V and 4 from J, leaving 11 bases between them. From germline, CDR1 is WNHNN and CDR2 SYGVQD (reference sequence). The CDR3 consists of 12 residues. The CDR3 sequence is CAADWITGELFF. The CDR3, as DNA: TGCGCCGCCGACTGGATCACCGGGGAGCTGTTTTTT.

This chain uses TRBV2 with TRBJ2-7; a weak D match, TRBD2 (6 bases). The CDR3 runs 15 residues. Trimming left V 8 bases short and J 2 bases short, with 19 bases between. The germline V gene encodes CDR1 SNHLY and CDR2 FYNNEI. The CDR3 region has the DNA TGTGCCAGCGCCTTGAAGGCGGGAAGGACCTACGAGCAGTACTTC. As protein: CASALKAGRTYEQYF.

The chain has TRBV2 and TRBJ2-7; TRBD1 is a possible D gene (5 bases). Trimming stripped 7 bases from V and 2 bases from J, with 9 bases between. This CDR3 contains 12 residues. From germline, CDR1 is SNHLY and CDR2 FYNNEI. CDR3 DNA sequence: TGTGCCAGCAATACAGGAACCTACGAGCAGTACTTC. It yields the protein CASNTGTYEQYF.

There are a few counts of this clone. The chain links TRBV19 to TRBJ2-2; TRBD1 matches at 8 bases. The length of the CDR3 is 17 residues. CDR1 is LNHDA, CDR2 SQIVND, per germline (reference sequence). The V gene end was trimmed by 4 bases and the J gene end by 0 bases; junction bases not matched to a gene: 7. The CDR3 DNA is TGTGCCAGTAGTACCCGGGCACAGGGGGCGAACACCGGGGAGCTGTTTTTT. Translated, it gives CASSTRAQGANTGELFF. The full variable domain, with the rest looked up from reference TRBV19 and TRBJ2-2, is DGGITQSPKYLFRKEGQNVTLSCEQNLNHDAMYWYRQDPGQGLRLIYYSQIVNDFQKGDIAEGYSVSREKKESFPLTVTSAQKNPTAFYLCASSTRAQGANTGELFFGEGSRLTVL.

The chain recombines TRBV27 with TRBJ1-4; D might be TRBD1 (6 bases). Trimming stripped 6 bases from V and 2 bases from J, with 10 bases between. The CDR3 runs to 14 residues. Germline values: CDR1 MNHEY, CDR2 SMNVEV (reference sequence). The CDR3 coding sequence is TGTGCCAGCAGAGCTGGACAGACTAATGAAAAACTGTTTTTT. Translation: CASRAGQTNEKLFF.

This rearrangement joins TRBV15 to TRBJ2-7; TRBD1 is a possible D gene (5 bases). The germline V gene encodes CDR1 LNHNV and CDR2 YYDKDF (reference sequence). This CDR3 has 14 residues. V was pared by 1 base and J by 2 bases, with 9 bases between. CDR3 in DNA: TGTGCCACCAGCAGAGCAGGGCCTACCTACGAGCAGTACTTC. It specifies CATSRAGPTYEQYF.

V usage is TRBV5-6 and J usage is TRBJ2-3; 8 nucleotides agree with TRBD1. The V gene's germline CDR1 is SGHDT and CDR2 YYEEEE. The CDR3 is made up of 15 amino acids. J was trimmed by 3 bases and V by 5 bases; bases with no gene match: 8. For the CDR3, the DNA is TGTGCCAGCAGGGACAGGGAAAGGGAGACAGATACGCAGTATTTT. Its translation: CASRDRERETDTQYF.

In its sample, this clone was seen once. The chain joins TRBV4-3 to TRBJ2-1, with TRBD2 as a possible D gene (5 bases). This CDR3 contains 14 residues. Germline values: CDR1 LGHNA, CDR2 YSLEER. The ends were cut back, 0 bases at V and 9 bases at J, with 12 bases in the middle. The CDR3 loop reads CASSQDRGLIEQFF. In DNA, the CDR3 is TGCGCCAGCAGCCAAGATAGAGGGCTTATTGAGCAGTTCTTC.

The chain carries TRBV13 and TRBJ2-1, with D unresolved. The V gene lost 6 bases and the J gene lost 13 bases, with 10 bases spanning the gap. CDR3 length: 10 amino acids. Looked up from germline, CDR1 is PRHDT and CDR2 is FYEKMQ (reference sequence). The CDR3 is CASSYSEQFF. CDR3 sequence (DNA): TGTGCCAGCAGTTACAGTGAACAGTTCTTC.

This chain connects TRBV13 to TRBJ2-5; 8 nucleotides match TRBD1. Losses at the gene ends were 5 bases for V and 6 bases for J; bases not matched to a gene: 8. The CDR3 has 14 amino acids. Germline lookup yields CDR1 PRHDT and CDR2 FYEKMQ (reference sequence). Here the CDR3 DNA reads TGTGCCAGCAGCCAGACGAGGACAGGGAAGACCCAGTACTTC. The encoded protein is CASSQTRTGKTQYF.

In DNA, the CDR3 is TGCGCCAGCAGCCAAAGACAGGGGCTAAACTATGGCTACACCTTC. This sequence encodes CASSQRQGLNYGYTF. The genes are TRBV4-3 and TRBJ1-2; 8 bases agree with TRBD1. Germline CDR1 and CDR2: LGHNA and YSLEER. CDR3 length equals 15 residues. V was clipped by 2 bases and J by 2 bases; unmatched bases: 4.

This clone was counted a few times. The chain links TRBV2 to TRBJ1-4, with 8 bases fitting TRBD1. TRBJ2-2 explains the end of the DNA better; the J call may be wrong. CDR3 length: 13 residues. The germline V gene has CDR1 SNHLY and CDR2 FYNNEI. CDR3 in amino acids: CASSGTGTWELFF. The CDR3 DNA sequence: TGTGCCAGCAGTGGGACAGGGACTTGGGAGCTGTTTTTT.

The chain combines TRBV5-4 with TRBJ2-2, with D unresolved. The germline CDR1 and CDR2 sequences are SGHNT and YYREEE (reference sequence). CDR3 length: 14 residues. V was pared by 1 base and J by 3 bases, with 7 bases between. The CDR3 protein is CASSLSYHTGELFF. CDR3 DNA: TGTGCCAGCAGCTTGAGCTATCACACCGGGGAGCTGTTTTTT.

The CDR3 DNA reads as TGTGCCAGCAGCCAAGGCGGGGCGCGGAATGAGCAGTTCTTC. It translates to CASSQGGARNEQFF. The chain has TRBV14 and TRBJ2-1; possible D gene TRBD2, 6 bases. The CDR3 consists of 14 residues. Germline V gene sequence: CDR1 SGHDN, CDR2 FVKESK. V lost 1 base to trimming and J lost 7 bases, with 11 bases between them.

The chain has TRBV5-4 and TRBJ2-3; possibly TRBD1 for D (6 bases). The germline gives CDR1 SGHNT, CDR2 YYREEE (reference sequence). V lost 7 bases and J lost 2, with 8 bases in between. The CDR3 sequence is 12 residues long. This chain's CDR3 is CASRQDTDTQYF. CDR3 nucleotide sequence: TGTGCCAGCCGACAGGACACAGATACGCAGTATTTT.

The chain links TRBV27 to TRBJ2-7; weak D call: TRBD1 (6 bases). CDR3 length: 15 amino acids. The germline V gene has CDR1 MNHEY and CDR2 SMNVEV (reference sequence). V lost 3 bases and J lost 3, with 15 bases in between. CDR3 bases: TGTGCCAGCAGTTTGGAGCCGGGACACGGCTACGAGCAGTACTTC. Protein: CASSLEPGHGYEQYF.

The chain joins TRBV19 to TRBJ1-3; no definite D call. The germline V and J ends were trimmed by 10 bases and 0 bases, with 10 bases remaining between them. Germline V gene data show CDR1 as LNHDA and CDR2 as SQIVND (reference sequence). This CDR3 region has 13 residues. CDR3 DNA: TGTGCCACCCGACTCCTCTCTGGAAACACCATATATTTT. Translating it yields CATRLLSGNTIYF.